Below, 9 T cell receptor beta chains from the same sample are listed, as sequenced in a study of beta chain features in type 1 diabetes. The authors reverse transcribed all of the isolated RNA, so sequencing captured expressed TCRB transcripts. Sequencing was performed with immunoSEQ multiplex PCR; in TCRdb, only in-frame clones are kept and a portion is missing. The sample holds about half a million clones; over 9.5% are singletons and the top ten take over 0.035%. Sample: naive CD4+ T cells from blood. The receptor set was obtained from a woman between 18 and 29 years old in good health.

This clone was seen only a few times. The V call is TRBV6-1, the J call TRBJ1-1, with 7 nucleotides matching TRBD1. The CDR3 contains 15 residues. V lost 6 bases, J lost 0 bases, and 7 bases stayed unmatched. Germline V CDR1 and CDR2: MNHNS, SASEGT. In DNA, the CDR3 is TGTGCCAGCAGCGTCGCGGGACAGTTGAACACTGAAGCTTTCTTT. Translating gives CASSVAGQLNTEAFF.

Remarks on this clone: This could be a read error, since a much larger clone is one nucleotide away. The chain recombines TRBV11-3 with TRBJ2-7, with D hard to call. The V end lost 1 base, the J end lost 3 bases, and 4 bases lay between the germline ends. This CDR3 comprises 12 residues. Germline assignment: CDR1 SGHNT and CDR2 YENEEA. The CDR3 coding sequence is TGTGCCAGCAGCTTAGCAGGCTACGAGCAGTACTTC. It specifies CASSLAGYEQYF.

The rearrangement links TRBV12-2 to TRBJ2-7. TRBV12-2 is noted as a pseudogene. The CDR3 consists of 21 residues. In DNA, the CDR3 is TGTGCAAGTCGCTTAGTCCATCGCGGGACACCAACACACCTCCCTCCCTACGAGCAGTACTTC. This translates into CASRLVHRGTPTHLPPYEQYF.

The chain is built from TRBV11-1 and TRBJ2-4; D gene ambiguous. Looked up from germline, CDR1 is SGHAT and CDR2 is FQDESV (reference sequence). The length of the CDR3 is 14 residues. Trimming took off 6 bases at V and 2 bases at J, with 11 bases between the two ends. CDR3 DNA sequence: TGTGCCAGCAGTGGTGCTCCCACCAAAAACATTCAGTACTTC. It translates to CASSGAPTKNIQYF.

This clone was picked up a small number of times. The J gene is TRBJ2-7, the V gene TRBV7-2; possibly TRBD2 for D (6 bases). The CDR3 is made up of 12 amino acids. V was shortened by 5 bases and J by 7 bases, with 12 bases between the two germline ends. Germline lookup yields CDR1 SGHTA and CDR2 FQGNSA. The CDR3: CASSRFGGEQYV. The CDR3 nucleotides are TGTGCCAGCAGCCGATTTGGAGGGGAGCAGTACGTC.

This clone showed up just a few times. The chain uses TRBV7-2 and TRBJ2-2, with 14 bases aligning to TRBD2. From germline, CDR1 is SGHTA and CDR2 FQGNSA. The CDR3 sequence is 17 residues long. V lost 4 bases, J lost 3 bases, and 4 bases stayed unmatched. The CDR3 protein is CASSSGLAGGYTGELFF. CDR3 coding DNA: TGTGCCAGCAGCTCCGGACTAGCGGGAGGTTACACCGGGGAGCTGTTTTTT.

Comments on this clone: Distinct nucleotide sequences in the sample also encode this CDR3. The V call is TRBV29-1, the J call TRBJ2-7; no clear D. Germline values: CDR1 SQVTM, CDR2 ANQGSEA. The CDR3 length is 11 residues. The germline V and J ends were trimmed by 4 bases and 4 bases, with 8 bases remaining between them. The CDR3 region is CSVGTSYEQYF. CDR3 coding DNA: TGCAGCGTTGGTACGTCTTACGAGCAGTACTTC.

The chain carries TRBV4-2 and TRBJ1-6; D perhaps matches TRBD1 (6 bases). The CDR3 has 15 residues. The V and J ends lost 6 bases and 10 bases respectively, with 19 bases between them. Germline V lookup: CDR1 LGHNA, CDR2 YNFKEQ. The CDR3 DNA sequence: TGTGCCAGCAGGTCGGCCCAAGGGGGGTTGTCACCCCTCCACTTT. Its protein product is CASRSAQGGLSPLHF.

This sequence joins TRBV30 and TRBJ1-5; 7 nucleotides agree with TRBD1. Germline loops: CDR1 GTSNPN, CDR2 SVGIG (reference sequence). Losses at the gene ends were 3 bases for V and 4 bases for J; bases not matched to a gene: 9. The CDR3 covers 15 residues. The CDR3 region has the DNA TGTGCCTGGAGCCCCTGGGACAGTTTAAATCAGCCCCAGCATTTT. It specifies CAWSPWDSLNQPQHF.